The 22 T cell receptor beta chains in this list originate from one sample, sequenced in a study of monozygotic twins with inflammatory bowel disease. TCRdb re-analyzed the 5' RACE reads; it lists each CDR3 protein once, without DNA. The table for this sample gives roughly 90,000 distinct CDR3 sequences. The sample consisted of blood. Receptors were obtained from a human donor with ulcerative colitis or Crohn's disease, or a healthy co-twin of an affected twin (not recorded which).

The rearrangement joins TRBV15 to TRBJ2-1; the D gene TCRdb calls, TRBD1, cannot be checked with no DNA. The germline gives CDR1 LNHNV, CDR2 YYDKDF (reference sequence). The CDR3 totals 15 residues. The CDR3 reads CATSRGGGAYNEQFF.

This chain uses TRBV6-5 with TRBJ2-3; TCRdb names TRBD1, which stays unverified in the absence of DNA. This CDR3 comprises 15 residues. Germline loops: CDR1 MNHEY, CDR2 SVGAGI. This chain's CDR3 is CASSYGGKVLDTQYF.

The CDR3 loop is CATSRDGTRVETQYF. The chain combines TRBV15 with TRBJ2-5; TCRdb proposes TRBD2, but this gene call is untestable without DNA. Per germline, CDR1 LNHNV and CDR2 YYDKDF (reference sequence). The CDR3 is 15 residues long. The variable domain in full, completed from reference TRBV15 and TRBJ2-5, reads DAMVIQNPRYQVTQFGKPVTLSCSQTLNHNVMYWYQQKSSQAPKLLFHYYDKDFNNEADTPDNFQSRRPNTSFCFLDIRSPGLGDTAMYLCATSRDGTRVETQYFGPGTRLLVL.

The V call is TRBV4-2, the J call TRBJ2-2. The CDR3 sequence is 12 residues long. Germline CDR1 and CDR2: LGHNA and YNFKEQ. The CDR3 sequence: CASSQGTGELFF.

This chain's CDR3 is CSVDGTGPKFGQETQYF. This chain links TRBV29-1 with TRBJ2-5; the D gene TCRdb calls, TRBD1, cannot be checked with no DNA. The CDR3 extends over 17 amino acids. The germline V gene encodes CDR1 SQVTM and CDR2 ANQGSEA.

V usage is TRBV18 and J usage is TRBJ2-5; TCRdb's D gene call, TRBD1, goes unchecked for lack of DNA. Per the germline V gene, CDR1 is KGHSH and CDR2 is LQKENI. The CDR3 has 12 residues. The CDR3 protein is CASSDRRETQYF. Full variable domain (remainder filled in from reference TRBV18 and TRBJ2-5): NAGVMQNPRHLVRRRGQEARLRCSPMKGHSHVYWYRQLPEEGLKFMVYLQKENIIDESGMPKERFSAEFPKEGPSILRIQQVVRGDSAAYFCASSDRRETQYFGPGTRLLVL.

The V call is TRBV7-9, the J call TRBJ2-7. The CDR3 extends over 13 amino acids. The germline gives CDR1 SEHNR, CDR2 FQNEAQ (reference sequence). The CDR3 loop reads CASSLARSWEQYF. The variable domain in full, completed from reference TRBV7-9 and TRBJ2-7, reads DTGVSQNPRHKITKRGQNVTFRCDPISEHNRLYWYRQTLGQGPEFLTYFQNEAQLEKSRLLSDRFSAERPKGSFSTLEIQRTEQGDSAMYLCASSLARSWEQYFGPGTRLTVT.

The chain is built from TRBV5-1 and TRBJ1-1; TCRdb picks TRBD1, but there is no DNA to check that call. This CDR3 spans 16 amino acids. Germline-derived CDR1 and CDR2 are SGHRS and YFSETQ. The chain's CDR3 is CASSWGTGGGNTEAFF.

The gene calls are TRBV7-2 and TRBJ2-7; there is no DNA to check the TCRdb D call of TRBD2. The CDR3 has 14 residues. CDR1 is SGHTA, CDR2 FQGNSA, per germline. The CDR3 loop reads CASSLVGTSYEQYF.

The rearrangement links TRBV5-1 to TRBJ2-5; without DNA, the TCRdb call of TRBD1 cannot be checked. In germline, CDR1 is SGHRS, CDR2 YFSETQ. The CDR3 contains 14 residues. The CDR3 sequence: CASSLAGAGKTQYF.

The V gene is TRBV6-5, the J gene TRBJ1-1; TCRdb names TRBD1, which stays unverified in the absence of DNA. The CDR3 is made up of 11 amino acids. Germline-derived CDR1 and CDR2 are MNHEY and SVGAGI. The CDR3 region is CASSYQGITFF.

V and J are TRBV6-2 or TRBV6-3 and TRBJ2-1; TCRdb's D call, TRBD1, is unchecked because there is no DNA. Looked up from germline, CDR1 is MNHEY and CDR2 is SVGEGT. This CDR3 region has 13 residues. This CDR3 reads CASRDVGANEQFF.

The V gene is TRBV19, the J gene TRBJ1-6; TCRdb's D call of TRBD1 is untestable without DNA. Germline CDR1 is LNHDA and CDR2 is SQIVND (reference sequence). This CDR3 has 13 residues. The CDR3 loop reads CASSWGSNSPLHF.

The gene calls are TRBV9 and TRBJ2-2. From germline, CDR1 is SGDLS and CDR2 YYNGEE. The CDR3 is 14 amino acids. The CDR3 region is CASSVALNTGELFF.

By frequency, this clonotype is medium-sized. V is TRBV7-2 and J is TRBJ1-5; the TCRdb call, TRBD1, lacks DNA for checking. The germline gives CDR1 SGHTA, CDR2 FQGNSA. The CDR3 sequence is 13 residues long. CDR3 protein: CASSPRWDEPQHF.

The CDR3 loop reads CASSGGSNQPQHF. The chain combines TRBV18 with TRBJ1-5. This CDR3 spans 13 amino acids. Germline V gene sequence: CDR1 KGHSH, CDR2 LQKENI.

CDR3 region: CASRHSGGNTDTQYF. The V and J genes are TRBV12-3 or TRBV12-4 and TRBJ2-3; as DNA is missing, the TRBD2 call by TCRdb cannot be tested. The CDR3 extends over 15 amino acids.

This chain links TRBV11-2 with TRBJ2-7; TCRdb reports TRBD1, a call that lacks DNA to check it against. Germline V gene lookup returns CDR1 SGHAT and CDR2 FQNNGV. The CDR3 runs to 16 residues. The CDR3 sequence: CASSLGWGGGFYEQYF.

The J gene is TRBJ1-5, the V gene TRBV19; TCRdb returns TRBD1, unconfirmable since there is no DNA. This CDR3 is 17 amino acids long. Germline CDR1 and CDR2: LNHDA and SQIVND (reference sequence). CDR3 sequence reads: CASSIKGQGMGNQPQHF.

CDR3 loop: CASSYSERETQYF. V is TRBV6-5 and J is TRBJ2-5. This CDR3 has 13 residues. Per the germline V gene, CDR1 is MNHEY and CDR2 is SVGAGI.

The J gene is TRBJ2-3, the V gene TRBV25-1; there is no DNA to check the TCRdb D call of TRBD2. The V gene's germline CDR1 is MGHDK and CDR2 SYGVNS. The CDR3 sequence is 13 residues long. This CDR3 is CASRTSGRDTQYF.

The J gene is TRBJ2-7, the V gene TRBV10-3; the D gene TCRdb calls, TRBD1, cannot be checked with no DNA. Germline lookup yields CDR1 ENHRY and CDR2 SYGVKD. The CDR3 has 12 amino acids. The chain's CDR3 is CAISENRYEQYF.